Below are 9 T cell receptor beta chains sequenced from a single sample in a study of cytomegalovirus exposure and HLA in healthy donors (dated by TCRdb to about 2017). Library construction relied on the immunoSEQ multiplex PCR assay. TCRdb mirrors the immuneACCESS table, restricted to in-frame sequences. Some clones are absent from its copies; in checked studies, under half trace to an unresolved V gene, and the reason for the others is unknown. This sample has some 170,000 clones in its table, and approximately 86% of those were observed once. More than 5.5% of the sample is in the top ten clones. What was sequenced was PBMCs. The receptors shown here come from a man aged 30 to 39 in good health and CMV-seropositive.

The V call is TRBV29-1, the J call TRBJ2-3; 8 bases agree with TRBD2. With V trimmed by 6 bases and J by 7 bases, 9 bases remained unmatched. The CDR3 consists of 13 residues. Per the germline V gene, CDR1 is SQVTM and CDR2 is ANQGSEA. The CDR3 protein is CSVALSGGNTQYF. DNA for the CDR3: TGCAGCGTAGCTTTATCGGGGGGGAATACGCAGTATTTT.

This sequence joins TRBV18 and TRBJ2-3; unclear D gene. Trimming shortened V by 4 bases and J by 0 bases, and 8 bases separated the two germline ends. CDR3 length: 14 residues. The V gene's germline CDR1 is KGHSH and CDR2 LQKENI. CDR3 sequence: CASSLLGSTDTQYF. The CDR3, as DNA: TGTGCCAGCTCACTGCTCGGTAGCACAGATACGCAGTATTTT. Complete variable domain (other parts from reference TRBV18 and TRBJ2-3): NAGVMQNPRHLVRRRGQEARLRCSPMKGHSHVYWYRQLPEEGLKFMVYLQKENIIDESGMPKERFSAEFPKEGPSILRIQQVVRGDSAAYFCASSLLGSTDTQYFGPGTRLTVL.

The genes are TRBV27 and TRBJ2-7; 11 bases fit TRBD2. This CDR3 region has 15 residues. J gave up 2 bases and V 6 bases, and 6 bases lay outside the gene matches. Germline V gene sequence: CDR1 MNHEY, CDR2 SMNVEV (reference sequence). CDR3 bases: TGTGCCAGCAGACAGGGGACTAGCGGAACCTACGAGCAGTACTTC. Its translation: CASRQGTSGTYEQYF.

The CDR3 region has the DNA TGTGCCAGCAGCTACAGGGGAGATGAGCAGTTCTTC. Amino acid sequence: CASSYRGDEQFF. The V call is TRBV7-8, the J call TRBJ2-1; 7 bases are shared with TRBD1. The length of the CDR3 is 12 residues. The germline gives CDR1 SGHVS, CDR2 FQNEAQ. Losses at the gene ends were 4 bases for V and 8 bases for J; bases not matched to a gene: 2.

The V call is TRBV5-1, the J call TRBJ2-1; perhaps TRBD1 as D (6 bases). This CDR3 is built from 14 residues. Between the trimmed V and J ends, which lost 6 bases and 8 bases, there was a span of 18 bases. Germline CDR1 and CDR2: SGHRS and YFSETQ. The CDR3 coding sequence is TGCGCCAGCAAGGTAGGGGGAGATATCGATGAGCAGTTCTTC. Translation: CASKVGGDIDEQFF.

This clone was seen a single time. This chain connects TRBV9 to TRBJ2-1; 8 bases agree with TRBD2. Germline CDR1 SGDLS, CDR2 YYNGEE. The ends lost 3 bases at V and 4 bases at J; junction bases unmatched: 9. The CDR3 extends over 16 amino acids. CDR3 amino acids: CASSAATSGSYNEQFF. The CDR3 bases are TGTGCCAGCAGCGCCGCCACTAGCGGCTCGTACAATGAGCAGTTCTTC.

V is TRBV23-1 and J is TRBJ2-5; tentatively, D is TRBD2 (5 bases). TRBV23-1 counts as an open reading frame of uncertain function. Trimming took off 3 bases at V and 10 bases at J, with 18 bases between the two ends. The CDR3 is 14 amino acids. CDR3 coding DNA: TGCGCCAGCAGTCACCCAAAGATGAGGGTGGTCCAGTACTTC. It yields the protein CASSHPKMRVVQYF.

CDR3 DNA: TGTGCCACCAGCAGTAACCGGGACAACCCTCAGTACTTC. This codes for CATSSNRDNPQYF. The gene calls are TRBV15 and TRBJ2-5; a weak D match, TRBD1 (6 bases). V dropped 3 bases and J dropped 11 bases, with 16 bases sitting between them. The germline gives CDR1 LNHNV, CDR2 YYDKDF (reference sequence). The CDR3 runs to 13 residues.

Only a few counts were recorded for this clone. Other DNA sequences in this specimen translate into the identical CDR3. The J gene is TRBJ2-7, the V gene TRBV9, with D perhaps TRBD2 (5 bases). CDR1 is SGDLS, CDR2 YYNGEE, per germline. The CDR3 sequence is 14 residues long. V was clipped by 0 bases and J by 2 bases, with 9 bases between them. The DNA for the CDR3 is TGTGCCAGCAGCGTAGGCGGGCCGACCTACGAGCAGTACTTC. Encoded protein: CASSVGGPTYEQYF.